Shown below are 15 T cell receptor beta chains from a single sample sequenced in a study of cytomegalovirus exposure and HLA in healthy donors (dated by TCRdb to about 2017). Library construction relied on the immunoSEQ multiplex PCR assay. The multiplex PCR relied on a mix of 60 forward primers for TCR Vbeta segments and 13 reverse primers for TCR Jbeta segments. Here the immuneACCESS table is served through TCRdb, limited to in-frame sequences with V and J called. Missing clones are a known gap in these copies; in checked studies unresolved V genes cover under half, and the rest lacks a known reason. In all, the sample holds 130,000 or so clones, and about four fifths of those were seen once. The ten largest clones represent roughly 3.4% of the sample. Sequenced sample: PBMCs. All receptors derive from a man between 18 and 29 years old in good health and CMV-seropositive.

The chain has TRBV5-8 and TRBJ2-1; 8 nucleotides match TRBD1. Germline lookup yields CDR1 SGHTS and CDR2 YDEGEE. This CDR3 is 15 amino acids long. Trimming took 4 bases from V and 9 from J; bases not matched to a gene: 12. CDR3 protein: CASSGSHYRGVEQFF. The CDR3 coding sequence is TGTGCCAGCAGCGGGTCGCACTACAGGGGGGTTGAGCAGTTCTTC.

Concerning this clone: Compared with germline, one end of the junction differs, possibly owing to a read error. This chain connects TRBV7-7 to TRBJ2-5, with D unresolved. This CDR3 is 14 amino acids long. Germline V gives CDR1 SSHAT, CDR2 FNYEAQ (reference sequence). This CDR3 reads CASSFFGLKETQYF. The CDR3 DNA sequence: TGTGCTAGCAGCTTTTTTGGCCTTAAAGAGACCCAGTACTTC.

The V gene is TRBV5-1, the J gene TRBJ2-1; TRBD1 matches at 11 bases. Germline loops: CDR1 SGHRS, CDR2 YFSETQ. The trim removed 1 base at V and 6 bases at J, leaving 3 bases unmatched. This CDR3 has 15 amino acids. The CDR3 reads CASSLYGTGGNEQFF. DNA for the CDR3: TGCGCCAGCAGCTTGTATGGGACAGGGGGCAATGAGCAGTTCTTC.

This clone was recorded once. This chain links TRBV27 with TRBJ2-2, with D perhaps matching TRBD2 (6 bases). This CDR3 contains 15 residues. Per germline, CDR1 MNHEY and CDR2 SMNVEV (reference sequence). The germline V and J ends were trimmed by 1 base and 0 bases, with 6 bases remaining between them. CDR3 nucleotide sequence: TGTGCCAGCAGTTTATGGGGGGCGAACACCGGGGAGCTGTTTTTT. It yields the protein CASSLWGANTGELFF.

Remarks on this clone: This CDR3 is missing its conserved last phenylalanine or tryptophan, likely due to a read error. No DNA is shown, since the ends of the CDR3 on it are uncertain; the CDR3 is the one TCRdb lists. V usage is TRBV28 and J usage is TRBJ1-5. CDR1 and CDR2 (germline): MDHEN, SYDVKM. The length of the CDR3 is 12 amino acids, counting both ends. The CDR3: CASSLPTKTMIL.

The V and J genes are TRBV11-2 and TRBJ1-1, with a possible D match to TRBD1 (5 bases). Germline V lookup: CDR1 SGHAT, CDR2 FQNNGV. The CDR3 consists of 16 residues. V was cut by 4 bases and J by 0 bases, with 15 bases left in between. The CDR3 sequence: CASSYWTSSMNTEAFF. The CDR3 DNA reads TGTGCCAGCAGCTACTGGACATCCAGCATGAACACTGAAGCTTTCTTT. The whole variable domain, remainder taken from reference TRBV11-2 and TRBJ1-1, is EAGVAQSPRYKIIEKRQSVAFWCNPISGHATLYWYQQILGQGPKLLIQFQNNGVVDDSQLPKDRFSAERLKGVDSTLKIQPAKLEDSAVYLCASSYWTSSMNTEAFFGQGTRLTVV.

This clone appeared a few times. The chain is built from TRBV7-6 and TRBJ1-5, with unresolved D. Germline V gene lookup returns CDR1 SGHVS and CDR2 FNYEAQ. CDR3 length equals 14 residues. The V gene lost 2 bases and the J gene lost 9 bases, with 14 bases spanning the gap. CDR3 coding DNA: TGTGCCAGCAGCTTACTGGGTCCAGGAGGGCCCCAGCATTTT. Translating gives CASSLLGPGGPQHF.

The V gene is TRBV18, the J gene TRBJ2-7; 11 bases fit TRBD1. CDR1 KGHSH and CDR2 LQKENI come from the germline V gene. V was clipped by 3 bases and J by 3 bases; unmatched bases: 7. The CDR3 length is 16 residues. The CDR3 loop is CASSPLAGTGGYEQYF. The CDR3 coding sequence is TGTGCCAGCTCACCCCTGGCCGGGACAGGGGGCTACGAGCAGTACTTC.

V gene TRBV15 combines with J gene TRBJ1-2, with unresolved D. The CDR3 contains 18 residues. Germline V gives CDR1 LNHNV, CDR2 YYDKDF (reference sequence). Trimming left V 5 bases short and J 5 bases short, with 27 bases between. The CDR3 sequence is CATSPPFGGGGNTYGYTF. Written as DNA, the CDR3 is TGTGCCACCAGCCCCCCATTTGGTGGTGGAGGAAACACGTATGGCTACACCTTC.

The rearrangement uses TRBV27 and TRBJ2-3; a weak D match, TRBD1 (5 bases). Germline CDR1 reads MNHEY; CDR2 reads SMNVEV (reference sequence). Deletions cut 8 bases from V and 0 bases from J, with 12 bases between. There are 14 residues in the CDR3. The CDR3 spells CASGQGASTDTQYF. The CDR3 nucleotides are TGTGCCAGCGGTCAAGGGGCTAGCACAGATACGCAGTATTTT.

The chain has TRBV28 and TRBJ1-5, with D uncertain. The CDR3 sequence is 15 residues long. CDR1 is MDHEN, CDR2 SYDVKM, per germline. Trimming left V 6 bases short and J 0 bases short, with 12 bases between. The chain's CDR3 is CASRALDNSNQPQHF. DNA of the CDR3: TGTGCCAGCAGGGCCCTTGACAATAGCAATCAGCCCCAGCATTTT.

This sequence joins TRBV7-9 and TRBJ2-7; 13 bases are a match to TRBD2. J lost 6 bases, V lost 6 bases, and 17 bases had no gene match. The germline CDR1 and CDR2 sequences are SEHNR and FQNEAQ (reference sequence). The CDR3 spans 18 residues. The CDR3 nucleotides read TGTGCCAGCAGTCCCGGGACTAGCGGGAAATTATGGGGATCCGAGCAGTACTTC. It yields the protein CASSPGTSGKLWGSEQYF.

The chain links TRBV7-2 to TRBJ2-1; D remains ambiguous. The CDR3 consists of 14 residues. Germline CDR1 and CDR2: SGHTA and FQGNSA. Trimming took off 1 base at V and 5 bases at J, with 9 bases between the two ends. In DNA, the CDR3 is TGTGCCAGCAGCTTAGGGCAGTTCCACAATGAGCAGTTCTTC. This encodes CASSLGQFHNEQFF.

The J gene is TRBJ2-6, the V gene TRBV6-1, with a weak D call TRBD2 (5 bases). Trimming took off 5 bases at V and 0 bases at J, with 8 bases between the two ends. The CDR3 spans 15 residues. Germline V CDR1 and CDR2: MNHNS, SASEGT. CDR3 residues: CASSSGNSGANVLTF. In nucleotides, the CDR3 is TGTGCCAGCAGTTCGGGGAACTCTGGGGCCAACGTCCTGACTTTC.

The rearrangement uses TRBV6-5 and TRBJ1-2; the match to TRBD1 covers 8 bases. The junction had 6 bases not matched to a gene; V was cut back by 5 bases and J by 7 bases. There are 13 residues in the CDR3. Germline V CDR1 and CDR2: MNHEY, SVGAGI. The CDR3 is CASSNQGAGGYTF. The DNA for the CDR3 is TGTGCCAGCAGTAACCAGGGGGCGGGTGGCTACACCTTC.